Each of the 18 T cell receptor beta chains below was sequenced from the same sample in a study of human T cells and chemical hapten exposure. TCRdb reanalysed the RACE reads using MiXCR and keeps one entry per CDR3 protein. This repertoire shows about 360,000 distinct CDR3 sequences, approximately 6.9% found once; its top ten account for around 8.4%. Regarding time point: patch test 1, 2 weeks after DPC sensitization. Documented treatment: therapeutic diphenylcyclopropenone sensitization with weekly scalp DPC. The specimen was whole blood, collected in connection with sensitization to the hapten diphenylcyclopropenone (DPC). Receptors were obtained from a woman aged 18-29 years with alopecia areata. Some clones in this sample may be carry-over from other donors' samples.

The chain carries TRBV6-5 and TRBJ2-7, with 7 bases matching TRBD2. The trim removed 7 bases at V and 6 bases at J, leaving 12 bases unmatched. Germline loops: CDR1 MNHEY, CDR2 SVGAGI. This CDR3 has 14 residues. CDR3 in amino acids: CASIVRRGVGEQYF. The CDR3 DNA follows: TGTGCCAGCATTGTTCGACGGGGGGTTGGCGAGCAGTACTTC.

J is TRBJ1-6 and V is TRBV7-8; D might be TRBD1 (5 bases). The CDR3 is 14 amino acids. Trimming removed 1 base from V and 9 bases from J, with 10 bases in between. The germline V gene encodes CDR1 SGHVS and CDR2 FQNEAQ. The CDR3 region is CASSLGQGPSPLHF. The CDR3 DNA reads TGTGCCAGCAGCTTAGGGCAGGGTCCTTCACCCCTCCACTTT.

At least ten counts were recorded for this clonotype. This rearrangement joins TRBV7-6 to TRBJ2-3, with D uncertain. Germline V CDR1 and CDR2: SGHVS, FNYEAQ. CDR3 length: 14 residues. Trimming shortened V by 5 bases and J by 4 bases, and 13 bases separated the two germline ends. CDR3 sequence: CASSPTRPADTQYF. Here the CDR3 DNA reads TGTGCCAGCAGCCCCACCCGTCCCGCAGATACGCAGTATTTT.

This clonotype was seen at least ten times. The CDR3 coding sequence is TGCGCCAGCAGACCTAACGGACTAGCGGGGGGCGAGCAGTACTTC. It is translated as CASRPNGLAGGEQYF. The V call is TRBV5-1, the J call TRBJ2-7, with TRBD2 matching over 14 bases. Germline V lookup: CDR1 SGHRS, CDR2 YFSETQ. J was trimmed by 6 bases and V by 5 bases; bases with no gene match: 7. The CDR3 is made up of 15 amino acids.

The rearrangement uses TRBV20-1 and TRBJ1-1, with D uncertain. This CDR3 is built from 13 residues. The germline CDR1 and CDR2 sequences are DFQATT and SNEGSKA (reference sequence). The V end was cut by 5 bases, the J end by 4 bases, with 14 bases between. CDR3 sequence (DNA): TGCAGTGCTCCCGACCCAGGTAGCACTGAAGCTTTCTTT. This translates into CSAPDPGSTEAFF.

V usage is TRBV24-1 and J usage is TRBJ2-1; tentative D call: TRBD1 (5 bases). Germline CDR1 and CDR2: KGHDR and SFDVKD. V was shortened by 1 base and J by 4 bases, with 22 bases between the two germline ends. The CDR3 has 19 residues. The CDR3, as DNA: TGTGCCACCAGTGATTTTTCAGGGCACCGAAGAATCGGGTACAATGAGCAGTTCTTC. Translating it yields CATSDFSGHRRIGYNEQFF.

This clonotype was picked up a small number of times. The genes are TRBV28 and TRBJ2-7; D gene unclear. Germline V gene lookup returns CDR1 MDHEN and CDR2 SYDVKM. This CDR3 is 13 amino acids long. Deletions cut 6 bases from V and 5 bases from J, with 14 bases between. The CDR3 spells CASRVGLHNEQYF. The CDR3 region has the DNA TGTGCCAGCAGGGTGGGTTTACACAACGAGCAGTACTTC.

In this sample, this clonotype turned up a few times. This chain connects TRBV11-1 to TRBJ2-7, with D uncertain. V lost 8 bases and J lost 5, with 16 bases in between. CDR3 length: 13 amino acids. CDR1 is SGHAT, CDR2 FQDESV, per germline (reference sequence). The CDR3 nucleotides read TGTGCCAGCTCAGGAGATAGCTGGGACGAGCAGTACTTC. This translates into CASSGDSWDEQYF.

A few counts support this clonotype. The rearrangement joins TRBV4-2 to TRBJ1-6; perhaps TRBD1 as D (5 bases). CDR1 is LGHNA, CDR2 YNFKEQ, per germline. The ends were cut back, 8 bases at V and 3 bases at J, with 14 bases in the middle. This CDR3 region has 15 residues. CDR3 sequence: CASGGGDGYNSPLHF. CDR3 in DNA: TGTGCCAGCGGGGGGGGAGACGGCTATAATTCACCCCTCCACTTT.

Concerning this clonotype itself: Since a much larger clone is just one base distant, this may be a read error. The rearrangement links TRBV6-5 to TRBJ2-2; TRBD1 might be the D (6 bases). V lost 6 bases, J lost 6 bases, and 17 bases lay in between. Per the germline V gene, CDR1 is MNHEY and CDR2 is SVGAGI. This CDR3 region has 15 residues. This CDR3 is CASRIVQGESGELFF. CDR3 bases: TGTGCCAGCAGGATAGTACAGGGAGAATCCGGGGAGCTGTTTTTT.

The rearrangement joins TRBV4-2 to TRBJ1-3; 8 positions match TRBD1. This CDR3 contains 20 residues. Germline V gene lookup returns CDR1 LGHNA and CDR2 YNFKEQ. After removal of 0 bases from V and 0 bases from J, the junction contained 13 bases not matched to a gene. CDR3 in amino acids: CASSQELGGTGLDSGNTIYF. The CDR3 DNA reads TGTGCCAGCAGCCAAGAGTTGGGGGGGACAGGACTTGACTCTGGAAACACCATATATTTT.

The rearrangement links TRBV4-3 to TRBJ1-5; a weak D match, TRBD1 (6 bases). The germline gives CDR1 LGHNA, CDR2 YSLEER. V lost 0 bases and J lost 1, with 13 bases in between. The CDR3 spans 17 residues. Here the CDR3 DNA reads TGCGCCAGCAGCCAAGATTCGTCAGGGGCGAGCAATCAGCCCCAGCATTTT. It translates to CASSQDSSGASNQPQHF.

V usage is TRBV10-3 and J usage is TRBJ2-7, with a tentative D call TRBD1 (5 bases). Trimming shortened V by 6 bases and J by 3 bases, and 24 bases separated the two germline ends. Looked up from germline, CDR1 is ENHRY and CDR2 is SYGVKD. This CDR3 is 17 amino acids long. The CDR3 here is CAISGHRSNWSFYEQYF. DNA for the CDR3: TGTGCCATCAGCGGACACCGCTCAAATTGGTCCTTCTACGAGCAGTACTTC.

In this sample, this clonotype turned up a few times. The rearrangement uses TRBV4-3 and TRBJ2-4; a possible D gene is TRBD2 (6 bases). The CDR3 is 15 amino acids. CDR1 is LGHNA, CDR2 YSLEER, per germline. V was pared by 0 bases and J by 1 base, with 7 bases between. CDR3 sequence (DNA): TGCGCCAGCAGCCAAGATCGGGGGGCCAAAAACATTCAGTACTTC. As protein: CASSQDRGAKNIQYF.

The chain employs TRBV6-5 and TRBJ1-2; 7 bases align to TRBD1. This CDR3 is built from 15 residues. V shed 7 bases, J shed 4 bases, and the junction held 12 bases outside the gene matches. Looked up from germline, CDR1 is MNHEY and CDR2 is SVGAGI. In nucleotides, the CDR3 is TGTGCCAGCACCCTAAACCCCGGGACAGCCTATGGCTACACCTTC. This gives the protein CASTLNPGTAYGYTF.

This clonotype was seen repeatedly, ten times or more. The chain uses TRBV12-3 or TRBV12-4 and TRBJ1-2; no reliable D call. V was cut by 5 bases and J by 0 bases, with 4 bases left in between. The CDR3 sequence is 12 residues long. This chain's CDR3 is CASSTPNYGYTF. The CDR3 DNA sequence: TGTGCCAGCAGTACCCCTAACTATGGCTACACCTTC.

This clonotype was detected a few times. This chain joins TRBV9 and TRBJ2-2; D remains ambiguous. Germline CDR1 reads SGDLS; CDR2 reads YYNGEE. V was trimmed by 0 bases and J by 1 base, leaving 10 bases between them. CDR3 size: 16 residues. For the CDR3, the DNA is TGTGCCAGCAGCGTAGATCAGGTCGGGAACACCGGGGAGCTGTTTTTT. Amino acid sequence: CASSVDQVGNTGELFF.

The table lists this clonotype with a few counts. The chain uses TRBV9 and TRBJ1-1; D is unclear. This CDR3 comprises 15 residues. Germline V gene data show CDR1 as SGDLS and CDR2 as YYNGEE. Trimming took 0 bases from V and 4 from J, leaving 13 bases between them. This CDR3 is CASSVVGGVGTEAFF. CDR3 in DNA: TGTGCCAGCAGCGTAGTCGGCGGCGTGGGCACTGAAGCTTTCTTT.